Listed below are T cell receptor beta chains from one sample, sequenced in a study of CD8+ T cells in alopecia areata. Only in-frame clones appear in the TCRdb table, and some are missing; sequencing was by immunoSEQ multiplex PCR. The sample has 95,000 to 120,000 clones, 56% seen once. Specimen: CD4+ T cells sorted from blood, collected at week 24, from a patient treated with tofacitinib. The receptors derive from a human donor with alopecia areata. Both conserved end residues are part of each CDR3. A D gene is named only where the DNA matches it firmly. A clone size is listed for some rows: how often the clone was seen (once, few, many), or a class if it is expanded.

j_gene,v_gene,d_gene,abundance,CDR3nt,CDR3aa
TRBJ1-6,TRBV5-1,.,.,TGCGCCAGCAGCTTGGGACTTACACGAGATTCACCCCTCCACTTT,CASSLGLTRDSPLHF
TRBJ2-1,TRBV5-1,.,few,TGCGCCAGCAGCCCGCAGGGGAATGAGCAGTTCTTC,CASSPQGNEQFF
TRBJ1-6,TRBV5-6,TRBD1,once,TGTGCCAGCAGCTTGTCCGAGACAGGGAATTCACCCCTCCACTTT,CASSLSETGNSPLHF
TRBJ1-3,TRBV29-1,.,few,TGCAGCGTTGAAGTCGTGAGCGGAAACACCATATATTTT,CSVEVVSGNTIYF
TRBJ1-5,TRBV5-6,.,.,TGTGCCAGCAGCTACTCAGGGACCGCTCAGCCCCAGCATTTT,CASSYSGTAQPQHF
TRBJ2-7,TRBV30,.,few,TGTGCCTGGAGTGTACGGTTCGGGCAGGGGTCCTACGAGCAGTACTTC,CAWSVRFGQGSYEQYF
TRBJ1-2,TRBV29-1,.,.,TGCAGCGTTGGGGTGGCTAACTATGGCTACACCTTC,CSVGVANYGYTF
TRBJ2-1,TRBV7-9,.,.,TGTGCCAGCAGCTTAGGAGTGAGCTCCTACAATGAGCAGTTCTTC,CASSLGVSSYNEQFF
TRBJ2-3,TRBV6-1,.,.,TGTGCCAGCAGTTCGGACGCGTACTTAGATACGCAGTATTTT,CASSSDAYLDTQYF
TRBJ2-1,TRBV5-1,TRBD2,few,TGCGCCAGCAGCTCCACCCAAGCGGGGGCTTACAATGAGCAGTTCTTC,CASSSTQAGAYNEQFF
TRBJ2-3,TRBV27,.,few,TGTGCCAGCAGTTTTTTTCCCACAGATACGCAGTATTTT,CASSFFPTDTQYF
TRBJ2-1,TRBV6-4,TRBD1,.,TGTGCCAGCAGTGACTGGGACAGGGGCTATGAGCAGTTCTTC,CASSDWDRGYEQFF
TRBJ2-1,TRBV9,TRBD2,.,TGTGCCAGCAGCCGTTCAGGAAGCGGGGGGGCTATGGGTGAGCAGTTCTTC,CASSRSGSGGAMGEQFF
TRBJ1-4,TRBV2,.,.,TGTGCCAGCAGCAAGACGGGACACCGGGATGAAAAACTGTTTTTT,CASSKTGHRDEKLFF
TRBJ2-6,TRBV7-2,.,.,TGTGCCAGCAGCTTAGCCACAGGCTCGGGGGCCAACGTCCTGACTTTC,CASSLATGSGANVLTF
TRBJ2-5,TRBV9,TRBD2,.,TGTGCCAGCAGCGTTAGCGGGGGGCTCAAAGAGACCCAGTACTTC,CASSVSGGLKETQYF
TRBJ2-2,TRBV29-1,TRBD1,.,TGCAGCGTCGGGGACAGGGTGAACACCGGGGAGCTGTTTTTT,CSVGDRVNTGELFF
TRBJ2-7,TRBV10-3,TRBD1,.,TGTGCCATCAGTGGGACAGGGGAGGTCCACGAGCAGTACTTC,CAISGTGEVHEQYF
TRBJ2-1,TRBV30,TRBD2,few,TGTGCCTGGGCGGGAGTATACAATGAGCAGTTCTTC,CAWAGVYNEQFF
TRBJ2-7,TRBV4-1,.,.,TGCGCCAGCAGCCAAGAGGGGGGAGGACCCCAGTACTTC,CASSQEGGGPQYF
TRBJ1-2,TRBV29-1,.,.,TGCAGCGTTGGACAGAACTATGGCTACACCTTC,CSVGQNYGYTF
TRBJ1-1,TRBV25-1,.,few,TGTGCCAGCAGTGGTCAGGGCGGAAATACTGAAGCTTTCTTT,CASSGQGGNTEAFF
TRBJ1-1,TRBV4-3,.,.,TGCGCCAGCAGCCAAACCGTGGTGACTGAAGCTTTCTTT,CASSQTVVTEAFF
TRBJ1-1,TRBV29-1,TRBD1,.,TGCAGCGTTGTTCGGACAGGTGGGACTGAAGCTTTCTTT,CSVVRTGGTEAFF
TRBJ2-3,TRBV30,TRBD2,.,TGTGCCTGGACGCGGACTAGTTTGGCATATGAGAAGACGCAGTATTTT,CAWTRTSLAYEKTQYF
TRBJ2-2,TRBV30,.,.,TGTGCCTGGAGTCGGCCGGACACCGGGGAGCTGTTTTTT,CAWSRPDTGELFF
TRBJ1-2,TRBV7-2,.,.,TGTGCCAGCAGCTTAGGGGGGGGCTATGGCTACACCTTC,CASSLGGGYGYTF
TRBJ1-1,TRBV7-9,.,once,TGTGCCAGCACCCGAGGAGGGGCGCTTGGCACTGAAGCTTTCTTT,CASTRGGALGTEAFF
TRBJ1-4,TRBV5-6,.,.,TGTGCCAGCAGTCAGGGAACAACTAATGAAAAACTGTTTTTT,CASSQGTTNEKLFF
TRBJ2-7,TRBV30,TRBD1,.,TGTGCCTGGAGCGTGGGGACAGGGATTCCCTACGAGCAGTACTTC,CAWSVGTGIPYEQYF
TRBJ1-1,TRBV30,.,.,TGTGCCTGGAGTGTCCAGGATGGGACTGAAGCTTTCTTT,CAWSVQDGTEAFF
TRBJ2-7,TRBV30,.,.,TGTGCCTGGAGTGTAACGGGCGCCTACGAGCAGTACTTC,CAWSVTGAYEQYF
TRBJ2-2,TRBV29-1,TRBD1,.,TGCGGAGGACAGGGGGACACCGGGGAGCTGTTTTTT,CGGQGDTGELFF
TRBJ2-3,TRBV29-1,.,.,TGCAGCGTTGAAGCGGAGACAGATACGCAGTATTTT,CSVEAETDTQYF
TRBJ2-4,TRBV5-1,.,once,TGCGCCAGCAGGGCCAGCTCGTACTTC,CASRASSYF
TRBJ2-1,TRBV4-3,.,.,TGCGCCAGCAGCCAAGATTACCCGGACTTCTACAATGAGCAGTTCTTC,CASSQDYPDFYNEQFF
TRBJ2-7,TRBV18,TRBD2,.,TGTGCCAGCTCACCGAGCGGGGGGCTCTCCTACGAGCAGTACTTC,CASSPSGGLSYEQYF
TRBJ1-3,TRBV10-3,.,.,TGTGCCAGCACCCTCCAAGAGGGAAACACCATATATTTT,CASTLQEGNTIYF
TRBJ1-5,TRBV7-2,.,once,TGTGCCAGCAGCCAGGACGGAACAAACAATCAGCCCCAGCATTTT,CASSQDGTNNQPQHF
TRBJ2-5,TRBV7-2,.,.,TGTGCCAGCAGCTTCCTAAGGTCCGGGGAGACCCAGTACTTC,CASSFLRSGETQYF
TRBJ1-1,TRBV30,.,.,TGTGCCTGGAGTGCCCAGGTTGAAGCTTTCTTT,CAWSAQVEAFF
TRBJ2-7,TRBV7-6,.,.,TGTGCCAGCAGCGCACGGGACACCTCCGAGCAGTACTTC,CASSARDTSEQYF
TRBJ2-6,TRBV5-1,.,.,TGCGCCAGCAGCCCGGACAGCTCTGGGGCCAACGTCCTGACTTTC,CASSPDSSGANVLTF
TRBJ2-1,TRBV14,.,.,TGTGCTAGCAGCCAAGTCCTAGTTGGACACAATGAGCAGTTCTTC,CASSQVLVGHNEQFF
TRBJ2-3,TRBV30,TRBD2,.,TGTGCCTGGAGTGCAGCGGGGGGCGGGAATACGCAGTATTTT,CAWSAAGGGNTQYF
TRBJ1-1,TRBV23-1,.,.,TGCGCCAGCAGTCAAGAGGGGGGCACTGAAGCTTTCTTT,CASSQEGGTEAFF
TRBJ2-5,TRBV19,.,.,TGTGCCAGTACTCGGACGGACCAAGAGACCCAGTACTTC,CASTRTDQETQYF
TRBJ1-2,TRBV7-2,.,.,TGTGCCAGCAGCCATCCTAACTATGGCTACACCTTC,CASSHPNYGYTF
TRBJ2-2,TRBV4-3,TRBD1,few,TGCGCCAGCAGCCAAGATGACAGGGTCAACACCGGGGAGCTGTTTTTT,CASSQDDRVNTGELFF
TRBJ1-3,TRBV30,.,.,TGTGCCTGGAGTGTAGGTCGCCCCCCATCTGGAAACACCATATATTTT,CAWSVGRPPSGNTIYF
TRBJ1-1,TRBV29-1,TRBD1,few,TGCAGCGCAGAGACAGGGATGAACACTGAAGCTTTCTTT,CSAETGMNTEAFF